This record covers a single T cell receptor (beta chain). It was roughly 210 ng DNA, some 30,000 T cell genomes, that sorted-subset replicate PCRs used. The repertoire was sequenced with immunoSEQ multiplex PCR; TCRdb's copy has only in-frame clones and lacks some. The data show under 600,000 clones, with about 96% seen just once and about 0.06% held by the top ten. The trim removed 3 bases at V and 8 bases at J, leaving 6 bases unmatched. The CDR3 is 16 amino acids. CDR1 is LGHNA and CDR2 is YNFKEQ in the germline V gene. All participating donors were Caucasian adults from Nashville, Tennessee. This record comes from a study of shared clonotypes between healthy human individuals.

This clonotype was obtained from a woman aged 25 to 45 in good health. The genes are TRBV4-2 and TRBJ2-5; 16 positions match TRBD2. The sequenced material came from naive CD4+ T cells sorted from blood. Specified subset: CD45RA+ positively selected. The CDR3, as DNA: TGTGCCAGCAGCCAGGGACTAGCGGGAGGGTCGGATACCCAGTACTTC. Translation: CASSQGLAGGSDTQYF.